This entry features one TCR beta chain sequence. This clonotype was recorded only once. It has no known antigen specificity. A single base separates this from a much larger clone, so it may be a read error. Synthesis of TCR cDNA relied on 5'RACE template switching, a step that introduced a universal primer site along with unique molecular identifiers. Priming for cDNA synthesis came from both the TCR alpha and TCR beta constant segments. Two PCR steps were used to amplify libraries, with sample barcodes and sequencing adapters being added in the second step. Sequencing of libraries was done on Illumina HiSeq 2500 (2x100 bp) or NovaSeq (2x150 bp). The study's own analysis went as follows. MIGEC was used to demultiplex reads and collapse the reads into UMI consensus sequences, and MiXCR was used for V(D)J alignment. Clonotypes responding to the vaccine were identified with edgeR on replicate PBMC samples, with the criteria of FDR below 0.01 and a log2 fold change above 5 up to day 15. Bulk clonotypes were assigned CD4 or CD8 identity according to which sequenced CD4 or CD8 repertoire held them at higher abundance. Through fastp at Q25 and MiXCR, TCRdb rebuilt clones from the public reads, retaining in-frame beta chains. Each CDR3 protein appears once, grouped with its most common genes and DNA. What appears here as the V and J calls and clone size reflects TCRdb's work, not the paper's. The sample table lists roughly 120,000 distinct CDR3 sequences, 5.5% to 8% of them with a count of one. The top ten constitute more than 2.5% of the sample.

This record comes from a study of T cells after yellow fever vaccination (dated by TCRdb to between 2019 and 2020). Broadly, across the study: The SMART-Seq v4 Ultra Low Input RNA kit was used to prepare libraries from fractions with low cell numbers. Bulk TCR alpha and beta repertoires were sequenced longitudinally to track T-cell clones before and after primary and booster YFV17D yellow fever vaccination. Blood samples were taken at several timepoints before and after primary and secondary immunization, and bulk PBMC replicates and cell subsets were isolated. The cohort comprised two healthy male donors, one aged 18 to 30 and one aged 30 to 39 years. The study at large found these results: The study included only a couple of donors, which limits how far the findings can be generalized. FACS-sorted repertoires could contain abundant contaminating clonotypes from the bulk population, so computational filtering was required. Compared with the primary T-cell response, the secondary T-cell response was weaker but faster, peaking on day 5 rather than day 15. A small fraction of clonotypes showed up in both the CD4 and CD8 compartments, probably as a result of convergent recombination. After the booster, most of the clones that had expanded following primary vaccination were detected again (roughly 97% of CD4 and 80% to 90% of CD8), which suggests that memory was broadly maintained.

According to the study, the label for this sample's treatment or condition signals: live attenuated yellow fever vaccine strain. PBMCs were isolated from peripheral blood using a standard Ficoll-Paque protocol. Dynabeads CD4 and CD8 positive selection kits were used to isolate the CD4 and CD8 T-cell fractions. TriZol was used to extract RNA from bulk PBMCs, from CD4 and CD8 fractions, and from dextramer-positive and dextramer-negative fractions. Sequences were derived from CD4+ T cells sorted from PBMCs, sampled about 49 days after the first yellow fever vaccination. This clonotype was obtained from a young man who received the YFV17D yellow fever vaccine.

The nucleotide sequence is TGTGCCAGCAGGCCTCGGGGGTTAGCTAATGAAAATCTGTTTTTT. This gives the protein CASRPRGLANENLFF. This sequence uses TRBV7-2 and TRBJ1-4; the D segment could be TRBD1, given 5 matching bases. The germline V gene sets CDR1 to SGHTA and CDR2 to FQGNSA. From the cysteine through the phenylalanine, the CDR3 covers 15 amino acids. The sequence is cut down to CDR3 DNA, 45 bases in frame from base 1.